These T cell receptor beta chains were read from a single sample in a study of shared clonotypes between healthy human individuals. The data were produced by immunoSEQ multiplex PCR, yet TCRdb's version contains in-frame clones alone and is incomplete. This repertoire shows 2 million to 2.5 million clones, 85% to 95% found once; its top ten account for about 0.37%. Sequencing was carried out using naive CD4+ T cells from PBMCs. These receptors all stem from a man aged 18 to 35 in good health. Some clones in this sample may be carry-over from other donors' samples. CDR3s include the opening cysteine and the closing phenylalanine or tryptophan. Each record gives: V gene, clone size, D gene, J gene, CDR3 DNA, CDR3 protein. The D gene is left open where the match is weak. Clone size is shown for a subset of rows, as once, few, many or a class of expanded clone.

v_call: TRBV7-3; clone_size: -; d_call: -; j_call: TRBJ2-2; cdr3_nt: TGTGCCAGCAGCTTATCGCACGCGAACACCGGGGAGCTGTTTTTT; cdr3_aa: CASSLSHANTGELFF
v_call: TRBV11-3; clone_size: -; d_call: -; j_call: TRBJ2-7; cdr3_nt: TGTGCCAGCAGCGTCCCGGGGCGTTCCCACCCCCAGTTCCACGAGCAGTACTTC; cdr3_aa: CASSVPGRSHPQFHEQYF
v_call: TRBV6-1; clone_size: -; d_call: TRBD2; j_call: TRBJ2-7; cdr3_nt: TGTGCCAGCATTCCGGGACTAGCGGCCTCCTACGAGCAGTACTTC; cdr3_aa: CASIPGLAASYEQYF
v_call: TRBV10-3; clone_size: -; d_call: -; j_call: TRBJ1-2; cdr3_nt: TGTGCCATCAGTGAGTCGTCCAATACCTATGGCTACACCTTC; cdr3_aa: CAISESSNTYGYTF
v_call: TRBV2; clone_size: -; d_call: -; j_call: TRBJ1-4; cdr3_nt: TGTGCCAGCAAGGGAGTCGGGCGAGGGGAGGCAACTAATGAAAAACTGTTTTTT; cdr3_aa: CASKGVGRGEATNEKLFF
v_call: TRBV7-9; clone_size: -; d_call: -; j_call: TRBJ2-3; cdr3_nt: TGTGCCAGCAGCCCAGGGGCGTCCGGCACAGATACGCAGTATTTT; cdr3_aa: CASSPGASGTDTQYF
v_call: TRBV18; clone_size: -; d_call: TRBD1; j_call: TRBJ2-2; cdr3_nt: TGTGCCAGCTCACCAACGACAGGGGGGATGGCCGGGGAGCTGTTTTTT; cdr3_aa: CASSPTTGGMAGELFF
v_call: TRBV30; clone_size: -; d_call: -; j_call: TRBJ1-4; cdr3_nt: TGTGCCCTATCCGAGGGGGCTAATGAAAAACTGTTTTTT; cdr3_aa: CALSEGANEKLFF
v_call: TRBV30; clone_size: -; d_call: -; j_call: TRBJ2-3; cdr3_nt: TGTGCCTGGTCCATCGTGGATACGCAGTATTTT; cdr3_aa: CAWSIVDTQYF
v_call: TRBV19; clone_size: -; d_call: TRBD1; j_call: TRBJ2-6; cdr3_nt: TGTGCCAGTAGTAAGGGGACAGTTCGATCCCCAGGGGCCAACGTCCTGACTTTC; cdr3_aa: CASSKGTVRSPGANVLTF
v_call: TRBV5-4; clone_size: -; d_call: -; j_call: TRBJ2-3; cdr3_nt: TGTGCCAGCAGCGCGGGATTCAAGACGGGGCATGGGACGCAGTATTTT; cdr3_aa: CASSAGFKTGHGTQYF
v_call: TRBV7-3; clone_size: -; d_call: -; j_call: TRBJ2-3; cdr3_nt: TGTGCCAGCAGCCCAGGGACGAGCACAGATACGCAGTATTTT; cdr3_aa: CASSPGTSTDTQYF
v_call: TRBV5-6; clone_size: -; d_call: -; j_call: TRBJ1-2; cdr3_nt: TGTGCCAGCAGCTTGAACAGAAACTATGGCTACACCTTC; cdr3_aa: CASSLNRNYGYTF
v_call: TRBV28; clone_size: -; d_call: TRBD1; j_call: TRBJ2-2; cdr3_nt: TGTGCCAGCACCAGGACAGGGGCCCGCATAACCGGGGAGCTGTTTTTT; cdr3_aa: CASTRTGARITGELFF
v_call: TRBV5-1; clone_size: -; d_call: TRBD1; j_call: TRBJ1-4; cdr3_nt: TGCGCCAGCTCCTTAGGACAGGGAGGGTATGAACTGTTTTTT; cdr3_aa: CASSLGQGGYELFF
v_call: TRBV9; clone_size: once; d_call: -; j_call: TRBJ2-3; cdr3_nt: TGTGCCAGCAGCTATGGCGGAGGCACAGATACGCAGTATTTT; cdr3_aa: CASSYGGGTDTQYF
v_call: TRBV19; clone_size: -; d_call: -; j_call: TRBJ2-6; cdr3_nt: TGTGCCAGTAGTATTATGCAGGCTGGGGCCAACGTCCTGACTTTC; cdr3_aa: CASSIMQAGANVLTF
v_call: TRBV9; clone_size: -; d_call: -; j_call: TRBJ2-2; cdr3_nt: TGTGCCAGCAGCGTGCAGGGTCTTCACACCGGGGAGCTGTTTTTT; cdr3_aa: CASSVQGLHTGELFF
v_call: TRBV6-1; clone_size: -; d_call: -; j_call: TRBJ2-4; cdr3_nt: TGTGCCAGCAGTGACTGGGGGGCCAAAAACATTCAGTACTTC; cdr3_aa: CASSDWGAKNIQYF
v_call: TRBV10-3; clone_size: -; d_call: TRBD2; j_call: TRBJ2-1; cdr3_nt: TGTGCCATCAGTGAACCGGGCCCTAGCGGGAGCTCCTACAATGAGCAGTTCTTC; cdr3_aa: CAISEPGPSGSSYNEQFF
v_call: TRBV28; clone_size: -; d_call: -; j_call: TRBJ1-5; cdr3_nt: TGTGCCAGCACCGGGGGCAGGATGGACAATCAGCCCCAGCATTTT; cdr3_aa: CASTGGRMDNQPQHF
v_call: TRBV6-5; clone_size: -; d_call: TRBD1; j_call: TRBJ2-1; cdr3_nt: TGTGCCAGCAGCCTACAGGGGGTGCATTACAATGAGCAGTTCTTC; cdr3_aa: CASSLQGVHYNEQFF
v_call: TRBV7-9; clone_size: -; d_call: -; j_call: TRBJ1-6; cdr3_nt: TGTGCCAGCAGCCCACAATGGGATTCACCCCTCCACTTT; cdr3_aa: CASSPQWDSPLHF